The 22 T cell receptor beta chains below all came from one sample that was sequenced in a study of T cell repertoires in aging, cancer and after chemotherapy. Amplification of TCR beta used genomic DNA extracted from peripheral blood. A mixed TRB-A/B primer pool amplified rearranged TRB by multiplex touch-down PCR. TCRdb itself ran the multiplex PCR reads through MiXCR, one entry per CDR3 protein. The sample shows hundreds of distinct CDR3 sequences, approximately 35% of them seen only once. Sample: blood. These receptors were obtained from a human donor with a solid tumor.

V and J are TRBV20-1 and TRBJ2-7; TRBD1 might be the D (6 bases). Germline V gene lookup returns CDR1 DFQATT and CDR2 SNEGSKA (reference sequence). V lost 5 bases and J lost 2, with 19 bases in between. This CDR3 region has 15 residues. CDR3 coding DNA: TGCAGTGCTCCCGACCGGGACAAGGGGACCTACGAGCAGTACTTC. This translates into CSAPDRDKGTYEQYF.

Comment on this clonotype: This may come from a read error, since a much larger clone is one base off. The rearrangement joins TRBV11-1 to TRBJ1-2; TRBD1 might be the D (6 bases). Germline CDR1 SGHAT, CDR2 FQDESV (reference sequence). CDR3 size: 13 residues. CDR3 amino acids: CDSSSGQFYGYTF. CDR3 sequence (DNA): TGTGACAGCAGCTCCGGACAGTTTTATGGCTACACCTTC.

The table lists this clonotype with a few counts. The rearrangement joins TRBV5-6 to TRBJ2-3; 10 positions agree with TRBD2. There are 15 residues in the CDR3. The J segment lost 5 bases and the V segment lost 2 bases, leaving 5 bases of the junction unmatched. Germline loops: CDR1 SGHDT, CDR2 YYEEEE. CDR3 coding DNA: TGTGCCAGCAGCTTAGCGGGGGGGCTTGGAGATACGCAGTATTTT. It specifies CASSLAGGLGDTQYF.

V and J are TRBV6-5 and TRBJ2-3, with TRBD1 matching over 11 bases. V lost 0 bases, J lost 0 bases, and 20 bases stayed unmatched. This CDR3 contains 23 residues. CDR1 is MNHEY, CDR2 SVGAGI, per germline. In DNA, the CDR3 is TGTGCCAGCAGTTACTCCGGACAGGGGGCGACATTGTTAAGGTTCGATAGCACAGATACGCAGTATTTT. Translated, it gives CASSYSGQGATLLRFDSTDTQYF.

The rearrangement joins TRBV5-6 to TRBJ2-2; D might be TRBD1 (6 bases). Germline V gene lookup returns CDR1 SGHDT and CDR2 YYEEEE. V was trimmed by 4 bases and J by 5 bases, leaving 15 bases between them. There are 15 residues in the CDR3. DNA of the CDR3: TGTGCCAGCAGCCCGGGGACAATGAGAACCGGGGAGCTGTTTTTT. Translating it yields CASSPGTMRTGELFF.

This clonotype has only a few counts. This rearrangement joins TRBV7-2 to TRBJ2-3; D unclear. CDR3 size: 16 residues. Deletions cut 3 bases from V and 3 bases from J, with 16 bases between. Germline V gives CDR1 SGHTA, CDR2 FQGNSA. The CDR3 nucleotides read TGTGCCAGCAGCTTCCGACCCAAGGGTGGGACAGATACGCAGTATTTT. As protein: CASSFRPKGGTDTQYF.

V and J are TRBV5-6 and TRBJ1-6; possibly TRBD1 for D (5 bases). The CDR3 contains 16 residues. The germline CDR1 and CDR2 sequences are SGHDT and YYEEEE. V lost 4 bases and J lost 5, with 16 bases in between. The CDR3 loop is CASSPPQGPHNSPLHF. The CDR3 DNA is TGTGCCAGCAGCCCTCCCCAGGGCCCTCATAATTCACCCCTCCACTTT.

In its sample, this clonotype is large. The chain links TRBV12-3 or TRBV12-4 to TRBJ2-7, with 10 bases fitting TRBD1. The CDR3 has 14 residues. J lost 3 bases, V lost 1 base, and 0 bases had no gene match. The CDR3 DNA reads as TGTGCCAGCAGTTTAGGGACAGGGGGCTACGAGCAGTACTTC. It codes for CASSLGTGGYEQYF.

This clonotype has a handful of counts. CDR3: CSAHGTLSSYEQYF. CDR3 sequence (DNA): TGCAGTGCCCATGGGACTTTAAGCTCCTACGAGCAGTACTTC. The rearrangement uses TRBV20-1 and TRBJ2-7, with a tentative D call TRBD2 (6 bases). This CDR3 spans 14 amino acids. CDR1 is DFQATT, CDR2 SNEGSKA, per germline (reference sequence). Trimming removed 6 bases from V and 0 bases from J, with 15 bases in between.

In its sample, this clonotype ranks as large. This chain links TRBV7-2 with TRBJ2-7; the match to TRBD1 covers 8 bases. Germline CDR1 and CDR2: SGHTA and FQGNSA. The CDR3 has 14 residues. The junction had 2 bases not matched to a gene; V was cut back by 1 base and J by 3 bases. The CDR3 DNA sequence: TGTGCCAGCAGCTTAGGGACAGGGCACTACGAGCAGTACTTC. Residues: CASSLGTGHYEQYF.

This chain uses TRBV19 with TRBJ2-7; D possibly matches TRBD1 or TRBD2 (7 bases each). V lost 5 bases and J lost 4, with 15 bases in between. CDR1 is LNHDA and CDR2 is SQIVND in the germline V gene (reference sequence). The CDR3 is made up of 14 amino acids. The CDR3 sequence is CASSPGTAGYEQYF. The DNA for the CDR3 is TGTGCCAGTAGTCCCGGGACAGCGGGATACGAGCAGTACTTC.

This clonotype is labeled large (0.1 to 1%). CDR3 in DNA: TGTGCCAGCAGACGCAGGGCGAAGGGGATCGGGGAGCTGTTTTTT. It yields the protein CASRRRAKGIGELFF. The V and J genes are TRBV6-5 and TRBJ2-2; TRBD1 might be the D (5 bases). Germline CDR1 and CDR2: MNHEY and SVGAGI. V was cut by 6 bases and J by 7 bases, with 18 bases left in between. This CDR3 region has 15 residues.

By sample fraction, this clonotype is large (0.1 to 1%). This sequence joins TRBV12-3 or TRBV12-4 and TRBJ1-6; possible D gene TRBD1, 6 bases. CDR3 length: 15 residues. V gave up 3 bases and J gave up 10 bases, with 16 bases separating them. CDR3 DNA: TGTGCCAGCAGTTTTTTTTCGGGGGCTAGGTCACCCCTCCACTTT. Encoded protein: CASSFFSGARSPLHF.

Judged by abundance, this clonotype is large (0.1 to 1%). V and J are TRBV29-1 and TRBJ1-4, with TRBD1 matching 7 bases. Germline lookup yields CDR1 SQVTM and CDR2 ANQGSEA. V trimming: 6 bases; J trimming: 8 bases; junction bases outside the gene matches: 3. CDR3 length: 11 residues. Written as DNA, the CDR3 is TGCAGCGTGGGACAGCCCGAAAAACTGTTTTTT. It yields the protein CSVGQPEKLFF.

This clonotype was seen more than once but under ten times. V gene TRBV5-4 combines with J gene TRBJ2-7, with 7 bases identical to TRBD2. CDR1 is SGHNT and CDR2 is YYREEE in the germline V gene (reference sequence). The CDR3 has 16 amino acids. The V segment lost 3 bases and the J segment 0 bases; nucleotides outside the gene matches: 9. The CDR3 here is CASSSGGSGFSYEQYF. The CDR3 bases are TGTGCCAGCAGCTCTGGAGGTAGCGGGTTCTCCTACGAGCAGTACTTC.

On this clonotype itself: This could be a read error, since a much larger clone is one nucleotide away. The rearrangement links TRBV27 to TRBJ2-7; a possible D gene is TRBD1 (6 bases). Germline V gene sequence: CDR1 MNHEY, CDR2 SMNVEV (reference sequence). The CDR3 is 14 residues long. V was shortened by 5 bases and J by 2 bases, with 13 bases between the two germline ends. The chain's CDR3 is CASSGQWSAYEQYF. In nucleotides, the CDR3 is TGTGCCAGCAGTGGACAGTGGTCGGCCTACGAGCAGTACTTC.

The rearrangement links TRBV6-5 to TRBJ2-5; D is perhaps TRBD2 (6 bases). Trimming stripped 2 bases from V and 2 bases from J, with 15 bases between. The CDR3 sequence is 16 residues long. Germline CDR1 MNHEY, CDR2 SVGAGI. This chain's CDR3 is CASSYPTGERQETQYF. DNA for the CDR3: TGTGCCAGCAGTTACCCCACGGGAGAGAGGCAAGAGACCCAGTACTTC.

Comment on this clonotype: A read error may account for a junction end that differs from germline. The chain's CDR3 is CASSQTGMETQYF. The CDR3, as DNA: TGCGCCAGCAGTCAAACAGGGATGGAGACCCAGTACTTT. V gene TRBV10-2 combines with J gene TRBJ2-5, with D maybe TRBD1 (6 bases). The CDR3 spans 13 residues. The germline V gene encodes CDR1 WSHSY and CDR2 SAAADI.

A few counts support this clonotype. The J gene is TRBJ1-2, the V gene TRBV19; tentative D call: TRBD1 (6 bases). Per the germline V gene, CDR1 is LNHDA and CDR2 is SQIVND (reference sequence). The CDR3 sequence is 14 residues long. V lost 5 bases, J lost 0 bases, and 10 bases lay in between. In DNA, the CDR3 is TGTGCCAGTAGTCTCGGACAGTCTAACTATGGCTACACCTTC. It codes for CASSLGQSNYGYTF.

The gene calls are TRBV5-6 and TRBJ1-3; TRBD1 is a possible D gene (6 bases). CDR3 length: 13 residues. Germline V gene data show CDR1 as SGHDT and CDR2 as YYEEEE. V dropped 1 base and J dropped 6 bases, with 8 bases sitting between them. In DNA, the CDR3 is TGTGCCAGCAGCTTGACAGGGACAAACACCATATATTTT. Encoded protein: CASSLTGTNTIYF.

By sample share, this clonotype is large. The gene calls are TRBV7-2 and TRBJ1-6; 10 bases align to TRBD1. The CDR3 contains 15 residues. From germline, CDR1 is SGHTA and CDR2 FQGNSA. Trimming cost V 4 bases and J 6 bases; bases outside gene matches: 3. The CDR3 nucleotides read TGTGCCAGCAGCTCAGGGACAGGGGTTAATTCACCCCTCCACTTT. This translates into CASSSGTGVNSPLHF.

The rearrangement links TRBV6-1 to TRBJ2-2, with D unresolved. Germline V gene sequence: CDR1 MNHNS, CDR2 SASEGT. The CDR3 has 13 amino acids. The V and J ends lost 6 bases and 2 bases respectively, with 7 bases between them. CDR3 residues: CASRAGNTGELFF. The CDR3 region has the DNA TGTGCCAGCAGGGCAGGAAACACCGGGGAGCTGTTTTTT.